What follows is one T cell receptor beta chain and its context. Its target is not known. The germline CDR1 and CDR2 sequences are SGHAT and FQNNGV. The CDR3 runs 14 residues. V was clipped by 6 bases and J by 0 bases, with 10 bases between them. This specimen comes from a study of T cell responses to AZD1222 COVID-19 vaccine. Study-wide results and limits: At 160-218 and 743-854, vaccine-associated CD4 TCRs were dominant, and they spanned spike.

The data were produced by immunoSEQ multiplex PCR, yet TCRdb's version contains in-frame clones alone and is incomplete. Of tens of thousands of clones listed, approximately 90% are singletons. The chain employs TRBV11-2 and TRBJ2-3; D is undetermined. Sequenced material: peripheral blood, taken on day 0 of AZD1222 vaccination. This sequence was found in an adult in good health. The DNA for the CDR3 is TGTGCCAGCAGTCGGAATCCGAGCACAGATACGCAGTATTTT. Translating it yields CASSRNPSTDTQYF.